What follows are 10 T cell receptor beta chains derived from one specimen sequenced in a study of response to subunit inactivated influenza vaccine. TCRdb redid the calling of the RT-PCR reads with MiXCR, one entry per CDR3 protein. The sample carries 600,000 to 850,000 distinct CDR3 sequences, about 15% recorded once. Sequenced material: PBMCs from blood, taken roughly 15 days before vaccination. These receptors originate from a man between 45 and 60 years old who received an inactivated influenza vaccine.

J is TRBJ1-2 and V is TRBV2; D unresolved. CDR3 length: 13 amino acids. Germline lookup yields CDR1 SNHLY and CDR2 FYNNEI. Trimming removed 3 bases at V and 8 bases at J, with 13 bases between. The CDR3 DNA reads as TGTGCCAGCAGTGATTCGGAAGCGGTGGGCTACACCTTC. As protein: CASSDSEAVGYTF.

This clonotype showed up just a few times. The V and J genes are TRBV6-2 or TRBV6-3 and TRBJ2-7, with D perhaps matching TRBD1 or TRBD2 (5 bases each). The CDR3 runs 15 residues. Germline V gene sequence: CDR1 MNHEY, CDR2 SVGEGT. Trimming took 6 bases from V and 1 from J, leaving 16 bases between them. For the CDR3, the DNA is TGTGCCAGCAGAACGAACCGGGACCGGTCCTACGAGCAGTACTTC. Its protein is CASRTNRDRSYEQYF.

CDR3 sequence: CAHRAGVYEQYF. CDR3 DNA: TGTGCCCACAGGGCGGGAGTCTACGAGCAGTACTTC. This chain links TRBV2 with TRBJ2-7; D may be TRBD2 (7 bases). The CDR3 runs 12 residues. CDR1 SNHLY and CDR2 FYNNEI come from the germline V gene. Trimming took 11 bases from V and 3 from J, leaving 14 bases between them.

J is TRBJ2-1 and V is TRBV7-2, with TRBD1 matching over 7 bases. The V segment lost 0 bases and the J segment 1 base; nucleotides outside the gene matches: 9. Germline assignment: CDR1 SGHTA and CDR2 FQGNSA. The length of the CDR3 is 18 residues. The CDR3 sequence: CASSLAPGGRGSYNEQFF. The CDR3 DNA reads TGTGCCAGCAGCTTAGCCCCAGGGGGAAGAGGGTCCTACAATGAGCAGTTCTTC.

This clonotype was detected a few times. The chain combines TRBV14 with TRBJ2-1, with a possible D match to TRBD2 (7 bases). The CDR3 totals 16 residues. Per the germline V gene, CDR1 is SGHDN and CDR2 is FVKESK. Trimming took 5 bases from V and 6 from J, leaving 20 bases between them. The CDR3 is CASSSRGGAGVNEQFF. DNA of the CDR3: TGTGCCAGCAGCTCTCGAGGGGGGGCCGGGGTCAATGAGCAGTTCTTC.

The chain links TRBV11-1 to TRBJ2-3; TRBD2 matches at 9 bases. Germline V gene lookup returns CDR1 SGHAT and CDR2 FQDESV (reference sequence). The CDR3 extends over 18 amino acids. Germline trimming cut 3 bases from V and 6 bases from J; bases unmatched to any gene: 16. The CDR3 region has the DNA TGTGCCAGCAGCTTTATGAGACGCGGGAGGGCCCTCGGGGATACGCAGTATTTT. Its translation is CASSFMRRGRALGDTQYF. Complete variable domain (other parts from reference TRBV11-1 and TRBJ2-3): EAEVAQSPRYKITEKSQAVAFWCDPISGHATLYWYRQILGQGPELLVQFQDESVVDDSQLPKDRFSAERLKGVDSTLKIQPAELGDSAMYLCASSFMRRGRALGDTQYFGPGTRLTVL.

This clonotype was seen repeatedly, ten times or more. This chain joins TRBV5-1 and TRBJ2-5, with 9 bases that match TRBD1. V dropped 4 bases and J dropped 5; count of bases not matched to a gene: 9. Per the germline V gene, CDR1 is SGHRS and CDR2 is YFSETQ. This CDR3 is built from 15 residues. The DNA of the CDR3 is TGCGCCAGCAGCCTGGACAGGGGTGCCGGGGAGACCCAGTACTTC. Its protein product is CASSLDRGAGETQYF.

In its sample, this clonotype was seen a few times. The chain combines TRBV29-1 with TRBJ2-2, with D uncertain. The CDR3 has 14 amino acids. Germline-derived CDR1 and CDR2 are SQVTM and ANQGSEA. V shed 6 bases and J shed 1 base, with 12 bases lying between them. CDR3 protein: CSVIFWGNTGELFF. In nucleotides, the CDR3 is TGCAGCGTGATTTTTTGGGGGAACACCGGGGAGCTGTTTTTT.

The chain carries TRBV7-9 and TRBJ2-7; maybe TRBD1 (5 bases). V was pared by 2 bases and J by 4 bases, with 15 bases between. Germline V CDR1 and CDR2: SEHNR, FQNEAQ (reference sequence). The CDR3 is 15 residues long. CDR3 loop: CASSLTGTKGYEQYF. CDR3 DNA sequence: TGTGCCAGCAGCTTAACCGGCACGAAGGGGTACGAGCAGTACTTC.

The CDR3 coding sequence is TGTGCCAGCAGAACCCCGGGGGGGCGAGCAGATACGCAGTATTTT. Encoded protein: CASRTPGGRADTQYF. The V gene is TRBV5-4, the J gene TRBJ2-3; TRBD2 agrees at 8 bases. Germline assignment: CDR1 SGHNT and CDR2 YYREEE (reference sequence). CDR3 length equals 15 residues. With 5 bases clipped from V and 4 bases from J, the junction kept 9 bases outside the gene matches.